This T cell receptor beta chain was sequenced during a study of chemoradiotherapy in HPV16-positive cancers. Study findings and constraints: Candidate HPV-specific clones and E7-related TCR motifs grew in tumor during treatment.

TCRdb's table, derived via immunoSEQ multiplex PCR, lists solely in-frame clones and lacks some. The repertoire has under 3,000 clones, around nine tenths of them found once; the top ten carry more than 6.5%. This CDR3 has 12 residues. In germline, CDR1 is MNHEY, CDR2 SVGAGI. Trimming took 6 bases from V and 8 from J, leaving 13 bases between them. With regard to this clone: Its specificity is unknown.

This chain connects TRBV6-5 to TRBJ1-2; D is unclear. The specimen comprised tumor tissue, sampled from a patient who underwent chemoradiotherapy. The sequence came from a human donor with HPV-associated anogenital cancer. The CDR3 protein is CASSHGGEGYTF. Written as DNA, the CDR3 is TGTGCCAGCAGCCACGGCGGTGAAGGCTACACCTTC.